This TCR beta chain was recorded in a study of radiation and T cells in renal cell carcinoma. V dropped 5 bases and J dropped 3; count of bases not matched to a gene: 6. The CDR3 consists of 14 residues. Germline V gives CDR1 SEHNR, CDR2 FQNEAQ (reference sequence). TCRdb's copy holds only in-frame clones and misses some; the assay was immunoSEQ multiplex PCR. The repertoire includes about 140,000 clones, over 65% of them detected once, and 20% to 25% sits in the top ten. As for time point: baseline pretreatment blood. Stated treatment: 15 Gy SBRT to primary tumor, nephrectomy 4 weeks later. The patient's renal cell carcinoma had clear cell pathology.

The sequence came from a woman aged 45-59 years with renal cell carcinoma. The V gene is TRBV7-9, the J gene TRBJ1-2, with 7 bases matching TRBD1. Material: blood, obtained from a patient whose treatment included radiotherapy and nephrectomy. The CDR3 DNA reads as TGTGCCAGCAGCCGAGGGACAGATGACTATGGCTACACCTTC. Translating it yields CASSRGTDDYGYTF.